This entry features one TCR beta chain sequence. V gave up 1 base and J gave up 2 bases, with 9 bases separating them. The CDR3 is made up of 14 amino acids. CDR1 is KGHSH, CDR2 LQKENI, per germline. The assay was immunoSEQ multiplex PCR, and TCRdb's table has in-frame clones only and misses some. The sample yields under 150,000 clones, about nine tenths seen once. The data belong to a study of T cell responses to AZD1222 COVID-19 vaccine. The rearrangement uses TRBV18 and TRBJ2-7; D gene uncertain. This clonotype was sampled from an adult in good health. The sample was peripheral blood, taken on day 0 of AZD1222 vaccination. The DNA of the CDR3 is TGTGCCAGCTCACCACGGGCAGGAACCTACGAGCAGTACTTC. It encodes CASSPRAGTYEQYF. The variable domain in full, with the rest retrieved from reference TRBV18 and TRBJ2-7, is NAGVMQNPRHLVRRRGQEARLRCSPMKGHSHVYWYRQLPEEGLKFMVYLQKENIIDESGMPKERFSAEFPKEGPSILRIQQVVRGDSAAYFCASSPRAGTYEQYFGPGTRLTVT.